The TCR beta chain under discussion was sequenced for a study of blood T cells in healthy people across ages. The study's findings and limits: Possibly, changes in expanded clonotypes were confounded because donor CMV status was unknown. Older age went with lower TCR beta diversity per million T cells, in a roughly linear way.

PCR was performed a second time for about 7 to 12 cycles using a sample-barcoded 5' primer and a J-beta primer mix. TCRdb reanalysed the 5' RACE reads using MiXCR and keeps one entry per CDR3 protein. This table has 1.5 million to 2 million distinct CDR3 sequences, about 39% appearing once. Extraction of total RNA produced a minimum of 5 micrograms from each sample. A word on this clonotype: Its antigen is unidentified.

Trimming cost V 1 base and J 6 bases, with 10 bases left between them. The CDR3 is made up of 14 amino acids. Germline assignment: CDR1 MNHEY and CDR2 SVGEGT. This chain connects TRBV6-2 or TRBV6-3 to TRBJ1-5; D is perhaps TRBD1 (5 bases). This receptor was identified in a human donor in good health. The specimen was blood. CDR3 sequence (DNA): TGTGCCAGCAGTTACTATCGGGGGAGTCAGCCCCAGCATTTT. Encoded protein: CASSYYRGSQPQHF.